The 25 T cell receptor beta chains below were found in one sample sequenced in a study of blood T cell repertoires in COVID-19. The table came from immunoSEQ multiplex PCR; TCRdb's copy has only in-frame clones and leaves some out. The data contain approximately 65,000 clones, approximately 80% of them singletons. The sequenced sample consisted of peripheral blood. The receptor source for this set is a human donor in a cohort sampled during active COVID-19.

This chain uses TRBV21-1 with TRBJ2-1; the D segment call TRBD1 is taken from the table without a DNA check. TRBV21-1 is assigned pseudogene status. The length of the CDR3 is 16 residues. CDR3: CASSKAPRGLYNEQFF. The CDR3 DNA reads TGTGCCAGCAGCAAAGCGCCAAGGGGGCTCTACAATGAGCAGTTCTTC.

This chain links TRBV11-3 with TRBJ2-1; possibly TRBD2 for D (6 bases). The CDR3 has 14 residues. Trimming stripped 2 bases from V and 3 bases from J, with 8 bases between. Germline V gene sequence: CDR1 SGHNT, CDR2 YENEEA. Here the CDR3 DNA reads TGTGCCAGCAGCTTAATGGGGGGCTACAATGAGCAGTTCTTC. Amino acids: CASSLMGGYNEQFF.

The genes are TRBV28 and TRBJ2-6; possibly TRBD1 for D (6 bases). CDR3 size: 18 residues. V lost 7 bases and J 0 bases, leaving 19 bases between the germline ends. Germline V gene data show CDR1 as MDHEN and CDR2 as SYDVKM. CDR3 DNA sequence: TGTGCCAGCAACAGTATGAGACAGGCGTACTCTGGGGCCAACGTCCTGACTTTC. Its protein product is CASNSMRQAYSGANVLTF.

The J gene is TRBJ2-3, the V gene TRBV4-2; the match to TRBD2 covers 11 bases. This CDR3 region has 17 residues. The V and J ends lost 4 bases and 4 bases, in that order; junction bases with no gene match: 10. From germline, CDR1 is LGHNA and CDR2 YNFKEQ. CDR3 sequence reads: CASSLGIAGGAADTQYF. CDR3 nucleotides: TGTGCCAGCAGCCTCGGAATAGCGGGGGGGGCGGCAGATACGCAGTATTTT.

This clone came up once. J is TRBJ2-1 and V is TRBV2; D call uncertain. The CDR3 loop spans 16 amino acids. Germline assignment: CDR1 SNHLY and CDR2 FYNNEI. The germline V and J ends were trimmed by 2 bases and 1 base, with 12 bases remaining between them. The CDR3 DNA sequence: TGTGCCAGCAGTGAATATGGCCTCGGGTCCTACAATGAGCAGTTCTTC. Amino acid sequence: CASSEYGLGSYNEQFF.

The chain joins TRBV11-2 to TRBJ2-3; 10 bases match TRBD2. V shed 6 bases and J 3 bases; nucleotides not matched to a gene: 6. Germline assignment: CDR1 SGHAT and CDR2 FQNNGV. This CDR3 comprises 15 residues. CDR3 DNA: TGTGCCAGCAGTCAGGGACTAGCGCCTACAGATACGCAGTATTTT. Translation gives CASSQGLAPTDTQYF.

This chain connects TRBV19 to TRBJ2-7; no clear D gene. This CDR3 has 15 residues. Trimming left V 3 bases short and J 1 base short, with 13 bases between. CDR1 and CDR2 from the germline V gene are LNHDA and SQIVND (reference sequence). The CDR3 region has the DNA TGTGCCAGTAGTATGAAAGTGGGCGATTCCTACGAGCAGTACTTC. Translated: CASSMKVGDSYEQYF.

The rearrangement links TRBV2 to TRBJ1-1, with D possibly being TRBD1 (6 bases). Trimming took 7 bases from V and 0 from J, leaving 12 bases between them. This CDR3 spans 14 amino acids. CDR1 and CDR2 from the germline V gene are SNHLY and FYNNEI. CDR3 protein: CASIPGQVNTEAFF. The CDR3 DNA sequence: TGTGCCAGCATACCGGGACAAGTGAACACTGAAGCTTTCTTT.

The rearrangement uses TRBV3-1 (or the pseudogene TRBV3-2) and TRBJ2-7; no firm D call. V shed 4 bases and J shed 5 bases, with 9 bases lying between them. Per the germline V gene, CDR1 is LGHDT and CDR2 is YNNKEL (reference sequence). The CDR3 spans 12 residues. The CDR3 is CASSRRVDEQYF. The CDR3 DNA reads TGTGCCAGCAGCCGAAGAGTTGACGAGCAGTACTTC.

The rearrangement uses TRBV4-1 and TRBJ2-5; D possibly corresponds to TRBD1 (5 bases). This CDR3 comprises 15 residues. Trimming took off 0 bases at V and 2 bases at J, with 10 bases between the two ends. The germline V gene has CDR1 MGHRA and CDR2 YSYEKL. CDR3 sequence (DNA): TGCGCCAGCAGCCAAGATAGAGCAGGGCAAGAGACCCAGTACTTC. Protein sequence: CASSQDRAGQETQYF.

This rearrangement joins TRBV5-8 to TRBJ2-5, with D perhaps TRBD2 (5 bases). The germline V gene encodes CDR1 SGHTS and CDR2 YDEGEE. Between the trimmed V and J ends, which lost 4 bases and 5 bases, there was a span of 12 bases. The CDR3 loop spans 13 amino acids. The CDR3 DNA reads TGTGCCAGCAGCCGGGAAAAGATGGAGACCCAGTACTTC. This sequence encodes CASSREKMETQYF.

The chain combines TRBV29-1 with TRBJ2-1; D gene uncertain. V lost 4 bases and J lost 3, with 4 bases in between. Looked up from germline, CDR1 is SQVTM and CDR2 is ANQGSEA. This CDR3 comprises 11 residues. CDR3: CSVVGYNEQFF. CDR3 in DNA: TGCAGCGTTGTCGGCTACAATGAGCAGTTCTTC.

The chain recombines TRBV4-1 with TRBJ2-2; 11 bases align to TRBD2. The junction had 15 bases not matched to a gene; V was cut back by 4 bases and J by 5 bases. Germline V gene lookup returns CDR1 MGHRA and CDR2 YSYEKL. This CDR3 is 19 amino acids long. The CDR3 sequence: CASSRPRASGRRWTGELFF. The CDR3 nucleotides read TGCGCCAGCAGCCGTCCTAGGGCTAGCGGGAGGAGATGGACCGGGGAGCTGTTTTTT.

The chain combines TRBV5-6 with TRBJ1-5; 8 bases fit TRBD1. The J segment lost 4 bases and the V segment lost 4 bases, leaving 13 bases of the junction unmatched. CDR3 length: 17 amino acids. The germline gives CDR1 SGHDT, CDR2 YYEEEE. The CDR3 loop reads CASSASMGRGPNQPQHF. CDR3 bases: TGTGCCAGCAGCGCGAGTATGGGCAGGGGGCCTAATCAGCCCCAGCATTTT.

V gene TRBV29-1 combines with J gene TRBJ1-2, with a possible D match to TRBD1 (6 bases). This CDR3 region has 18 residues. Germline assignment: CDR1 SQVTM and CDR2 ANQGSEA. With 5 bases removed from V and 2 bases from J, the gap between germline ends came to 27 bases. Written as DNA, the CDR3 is TGCAGCGTTTCTATGGCCTCCCCTTGGACAGCGACAAACTATGGCTACACCTTC. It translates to CSVSMASPWTATNYGYTF.

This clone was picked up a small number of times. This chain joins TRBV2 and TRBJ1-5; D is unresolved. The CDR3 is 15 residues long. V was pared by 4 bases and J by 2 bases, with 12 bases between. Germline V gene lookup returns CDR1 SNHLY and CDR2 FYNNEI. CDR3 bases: TGTGCCAGCAGTGTCTCGGGGAACGGCAATCAGCCCCAGCATTTT. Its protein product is CASSVSGNGNQPQHF.

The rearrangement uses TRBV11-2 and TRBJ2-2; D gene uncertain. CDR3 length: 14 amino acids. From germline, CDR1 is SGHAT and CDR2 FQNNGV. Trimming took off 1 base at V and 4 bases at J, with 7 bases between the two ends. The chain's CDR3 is CASSLAPVTGELFF. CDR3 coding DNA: TGTGCCAGCAGCTTAGCCCCGGTCACCGGGGAGCTGTTTTTT.

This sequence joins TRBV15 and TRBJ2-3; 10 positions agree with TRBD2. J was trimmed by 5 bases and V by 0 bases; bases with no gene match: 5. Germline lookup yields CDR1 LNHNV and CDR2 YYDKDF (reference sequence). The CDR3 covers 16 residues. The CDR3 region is CATSRDGRLAGDTQYF. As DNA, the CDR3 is TGTGCCACCAGCAGAGATGGTAGACTAGCGGGAGATACGCAGTATTTT.

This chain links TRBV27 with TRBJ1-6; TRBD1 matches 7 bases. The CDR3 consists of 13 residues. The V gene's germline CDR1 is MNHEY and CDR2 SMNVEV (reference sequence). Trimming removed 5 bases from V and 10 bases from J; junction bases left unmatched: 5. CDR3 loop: CASSPQGTSPLHF. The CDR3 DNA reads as TGTGCCAGCAGTCCACAGGGGACATCACCCCTCCACTTT.

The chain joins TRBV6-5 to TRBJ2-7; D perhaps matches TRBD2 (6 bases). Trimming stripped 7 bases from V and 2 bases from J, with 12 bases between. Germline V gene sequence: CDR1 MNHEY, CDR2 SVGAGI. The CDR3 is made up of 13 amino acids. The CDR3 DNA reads TGTGCCAGCACCCTAGCGCCGACCTACGAGCAGTACTTC. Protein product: CASTLAPTYEQYF.

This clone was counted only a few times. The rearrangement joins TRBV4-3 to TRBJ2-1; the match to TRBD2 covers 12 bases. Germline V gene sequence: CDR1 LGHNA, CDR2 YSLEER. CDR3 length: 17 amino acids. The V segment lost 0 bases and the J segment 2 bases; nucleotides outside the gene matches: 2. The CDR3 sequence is CASSQELAGGTYNEQFF. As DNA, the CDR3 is TGCGCCAGCAGCCAAGAACTAGCGGGAGGTACCTACAATGAGCAGTTCTTC.

The CDR3 loop reads CASRRRPESSYNSPLHF. As DNA, the CDR3 is TGCGCCAGCAGGCGGCGGCCCGAGAGCTCCTATAATTCACCCCTCCACTTT. V and J are TRBV5-1 and TRBJ1-6, with D unresolved. Germline V lookup: CDR1 SGHRS, CDR2 YFSETQ. Trimming removed 5 bases at V and 0 bases at J, with 15 bases between. This CDR3 has 17 amino acids.

The CDR3 sequence: CASSLGQSYGYTF. CDR3 bases: TGTGCCAGCAGCCTGGGACAGAGCTATGGCTACACCTTC. The chain carries TRBV7-2 and TRBJ1-2; 7 bases align to TRBD1. The germline V gene encodes CDR1 SGHTA and CDR2 FQGNSA. V lost 5 bases and J lost 4; bases outside the gene matches: 4. The CDR3 spans 13 residues.

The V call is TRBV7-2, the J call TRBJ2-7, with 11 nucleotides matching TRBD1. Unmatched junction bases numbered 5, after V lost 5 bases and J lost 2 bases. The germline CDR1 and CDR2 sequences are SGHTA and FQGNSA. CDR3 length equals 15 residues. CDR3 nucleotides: TGTGCCAGCAGCATCGGACAGGGGGCCGCCTACGAGCAGTACTTC. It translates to CASSIGQGAAYEQYF.

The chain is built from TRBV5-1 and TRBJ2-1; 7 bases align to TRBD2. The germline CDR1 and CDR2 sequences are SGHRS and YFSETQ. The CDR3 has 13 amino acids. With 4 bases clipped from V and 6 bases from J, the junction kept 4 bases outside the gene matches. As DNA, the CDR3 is TGCGCCAGCAGCAGAGCGGGACGCAATGAGCAGTTCTTC. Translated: CASSRAGRNEQFF.